This T cell receptor (beta chain) was profiled in a study of blood T cells in healthy people across ages. Study-wide points: Per million T cells, TCR beta diversity dropped roughly linearly as age increased. Because donor CMV status was unknown, expanded clonotype changes were possibly confounded.

CDR3 length: 13 residues. V shed 5 bases and J shed 4 bases, with 9 bases lying between them. The germline gives CDR1 MNHEY, CDR2 SVGAGI. A second about 6 to 12 cycle PCR used barcoded and J-beta primers. In TCRdb, the 5' RACE reads were re-called with MiXCR into one record per CDR3 protein. The sample lists almost 550,000 distinct CDR3 sequences; less than 25% were seen once. As concerns this clonotype: The antigen is undetermined.

These data were likewise used in another study, on T cells of mothers and their children. Per that study: Each mother gave over 8.5 million TCR beta CDR3 reads; each child, roughly 3.1 million.

The rearrangement uses TRBV6-5 and TRBJ1-5; possibly TRBD1 for D (5 bases). The clonotype originates from a boy aged 5-17 years in good health. Sequenced: blood. In DNA form, the CDR3 reads TGTGCCAGCAGTGGGACTCCAAATCAGCCCCAGCATTTT. Protein: CASSGTPNQPQHF.